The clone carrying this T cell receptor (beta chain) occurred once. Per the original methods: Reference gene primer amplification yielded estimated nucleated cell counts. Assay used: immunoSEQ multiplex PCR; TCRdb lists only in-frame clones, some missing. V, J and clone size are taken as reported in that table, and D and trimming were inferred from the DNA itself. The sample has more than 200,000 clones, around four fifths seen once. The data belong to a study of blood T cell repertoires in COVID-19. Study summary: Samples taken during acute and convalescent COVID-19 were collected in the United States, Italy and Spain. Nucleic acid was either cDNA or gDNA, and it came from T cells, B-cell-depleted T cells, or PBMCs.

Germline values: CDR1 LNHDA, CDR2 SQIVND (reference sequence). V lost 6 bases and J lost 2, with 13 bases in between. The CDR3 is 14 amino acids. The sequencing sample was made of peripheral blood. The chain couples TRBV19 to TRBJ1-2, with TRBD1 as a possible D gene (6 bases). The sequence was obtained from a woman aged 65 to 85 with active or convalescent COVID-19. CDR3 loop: CASRPQGYNYGYTF. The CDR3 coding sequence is TGTGCCAGTAGGCCCCAGGGGTACAACTATGGCTACACCTTC.